This T cell receptor beta chain was sequenced during a study of blood T cell repertoires in COVID-19. Across the whole study: COVID-19 samples, acute and convalescent, were from the United States, Italy and Spain. The cDNA or gDNA used as material had been derived from T cells, B-cell-depleted T cells, or PBMCs.

Clones were read by immunoSEQ multiplex PCR, and TCRdb kept only the in-frame ones, dropping some. Among over 200,000 clones listed, about 85% were seen once. As regards this clone: Other nucleotide sequences from this sample produce the same CDR3.

Germline CDR1 LGHDT, CDR2 YNNKEL (reference sequence). Between the trimmed V and J ends, which lost 1 base and 5 bases, there was a span of 6 bases. CDR3 length: 14 amino acids. The chain combines TRBV3-1 (or the pseudogene TRBV3-2) with TRBJ1-6; D is perhaps TRBD1 (5 bases). The sequenced sample consisted of peripheral blood. The clonotype comes from a woman of 80 years or more with active or convalescent COVID-19. CDR3 nucleotide sequence: TGTGCCAGCAGCCAAGGACAGAATAATTCACCCCTCCACTTT. Its translation is CASSQGQNNSPLHF.